This is a list of T cell receptor beta chains from one sample in a study of cytomegalovirus exposure and HLA in healthy donors. Method: immunoSEQ multiplex PCR; TCRdb's copy keeps in-frame clones and lacks some. Among around 230,000 clones listed, almost 80% were seen once. The sequenced sample consisted of PBMCs. All receptors derive from a male donor in good health and CMV-seronegative. Each CDR3 is given with its conserved first and last residue. Fields, in order: CDR3 protein, V gene, J gene, CDR3 length.

CASLGLSGANVLTF	TRBV2	TRBJ2-6	14
CATSRAQGRETQYF	TRBV15	TRBJ2-5	14
CASSPDRGAFMDNEKLFF	TRBV5-6	TRBJ1-4	18
CASRGGTGNTEAFF	TRBV28	TRBJ1-1	14
CASRERDSLTDTQYF	TRBV7-3	TRBJ2-3	15
CASNRPEGTSYGNTIYF	TRBV10-2	TRBJ1-3	17
CASSYSSTYGYTF	TRBV6-5	TRBJ1-2	13
CASSVAGGTTYGYTF	TRBV9	TRBJ1-2	15
CATRTGSSYNSPLHF	TRBV28	TRBJ1-6	15
CASSIGDRFEQYF	TRBV19	TRBJ2-7	13
CASTTGGGYEQYF	TRBV19	TRBJ2-7	13
CASSTGAGNTIYF	TRBV6-1	TRBJ1-3	13
CASSLAQRGGYNEQFF	TRBV7-6	TRBJ2-1	16
CASSRLERGSNQPQHF	TRBV6-6	TRBJ1-5	16
CASSRRGGRTEAFF	TRBV6-5	TRBJ1-1	14
CASSQTAGGRIVDTQYF	TRBV5-1	TRBJ2-3	17
CASSPTGQEQETQYF	TRBV4-2	TRBJ2-5	15
CASSPDRAHEQYF	TRBV5-1	TRBJ2-7	13
CASSIDGTGGRTEAFF	TRBV19	TRBJ1-1	16
CASSPGLQETQYF	TRBV9	TRBJ2-5	13
CASSLRGGDTDTQYF	TRBV7-9	TRBJ2-3	15
CASRYYVGPSYEQYF	TRBV27	TRBJ2-7	15
CASSVQGTNEKLFF	TRBV9	TRBJ1-4	14
CASSLGGTGRRNEQFF	TRBV5-1	TRBJ2-1	16